This entry is about one T cell receptor (beta chain). PCR was performed a second time for 7 to 11 cycles using a sample-barcoded 5' primer and a J-beta primer mix. From the 5' RACE reads, TCRdb called clonotypes with MiXCR, one entry per CDR3 protein. The sample has around 800,000 distinct CDR3 sequences; about a quarter are singletons. Donors were healthy Caucasian individuals from Russia aged about 6 to 90. Roughly 10 milliliters of peripheral blood were drawn from each donor into EDTA-treated tubes. Every sample had a minimum of 6.5 million PBMCs isolated. Trimming stripped 3 bases from V and 2 bases from J, with 8 bases between. Looked up from germline, CDR1 is LNHDA and CDR2 is SQIVND (reference sequence). The CDR3 is 13 amino acids. The sample is drawn from a study of blood T cells in healthy people across ages. The same sample was also studied in work on T cells of mothers and their children. This second study notes: The study recruited a few healthy Caucasian mothers and their six children as donors.

V is TRBV19 and J is TRBJ2-7, with D unclear. Material for sequencing was blood. The sequence was obtained from a boy aged 5-17 years in good health. In DNA, the CDR3 is TGTGCCAGTAGTATCGGCCCAGCCTACGAGCAGTACTTC. This translates into CASSIGPAYEQYF.